Listed below are T cell receptor beta chains from one sample, sequenced in a study of low-dose radiotherapy and immunotherapy resistance in tumors. MiXCR, run by TCRdb on the reads, gives a single entry per CDR3 protein. The sample records 70,000 to 95,000 distinct CDR3 sequences, 15% to 20% being singletons. The sample consisted of PBMCs, taken before treatment. The receptors shown here come from a male donor with prostate cancer. Each CDR3 is given with its conserved first and last residue. Fields, in order: D gene, V gene, clone size, J gene, CDR3 DNA, CDR3 protein. D genes are given only for firm matches. Expanded clones get a size class; other rows say once, few or many, or leave the size out.

D gene: NA; V gene: TRBV20-1; clone size: many; J gene: TRBJ1-5; CDR3 DNA: TGCAGTGCTAGCGCGACCACCGGAGGGAATCAGCCCCAGCATTTT; CDR3 protein: CSASATTGGNQPQHF
D gene: NA; V gene: TRBV5-1; clone size: few; J gene: TRBJ2-2; CDR3 DNA: TGCGCCAGCAGCTTGAGGGACACCGGACCCCCCACCGGGGAGCTGTTTTTT; CDR3 protein: CASSLRDTGPPTGELFF
D gene: TRBD1; V gene: TRBV5-1; clone size: many; J gene: TRBJ2-7; CDR3 DNA: TGCGCCAGCAGCGGGGACAGGGCCTACGAGCAGTACTTC; CDR3 protein: CASSGDRAYEQYF
D gene: NA; V gene: TRBV5-6; clone size: NA; J gene: TRBJ2-4; CDR3 DNA: TGTGCCAGCAGCCAAAAACGCCACAGCCCCCTAGCCAAAAACATTCAGTACTTC; CDR3 protein: CASSQKRHSPLAKNIQYF
D gene: NA; V gene: TRBV4-2; clone size: many; J gene: TRBJ2-1; CDR3 DNA: TGTGCCAGCAGCCCCGGGACCCCCGTGGGTGAGCAGTTCTTC; CDR3 protein: CASSPGTPVGEQFF
D gene: NA; V gene: TRBV14; clone size: many; J gene: TRBJ2-7; CDR3 DNA: TGTGCCAGCAGCCAAGAAGGGGGGCGCGAGCAGTACTTC; CDR3 protein: CASSQEGGREQYF
D gene: TRBD2; V gene: TRBV29-1; clone size: NA; J gene: TRBJ2-5; CDR3 DNA: TGCAGCGTGGGTACTAGCGTGGAGACCCAGTACTTC; CDR3 protein: CSVGTSVETQYF
D gene: NA; V gene: TRBV4-1; clone size: many; J gene: TRBJ2-5; CDR3 DNA: TGCGCCAGCAGCCAATTAGGGGCTATTGGGGAGACCCAGTACTTC; CDR3 protein: CASSQLGAIGETQYF
D gene: TRBD2; V gene: TRBV7-6; clone size: many; J gene: TRBJ2-5; CDR3 DNA: TGTGCCAGCAGCTTCGGTCTGGCTAGCGGGGTAGGGGGTACCCAGTACTTC; CDR3 protein: CASSFGLASGVGGTQYF
D gene: TRBD2; V gene: TRBV20-1; clone size: many; J gene: TRBJ2-1; CDR3 DNA: TGCAGTGCTAGAGGTTTACTAGCGGGGGGGCCCCATGAGCAGTTCTTC; CDR3 protein: CSARGLLAGGPHEQFF
D gene: NA; V gene: TRBV2; clone size: many; J gene: TRBJ2-3; CDR3 DNA: TGTGCCAGCAGTAACCCCCGGGCGCACACAGATACGCAGTATTTT; CDR3 protein: CASSNPRAHTDTQYF
D gene: NA; V gene: TRBV2; clone size: many; J gene: TRBJ2-7; CDR3 DNA: TGTGCCAGCAGTCCCCCTCGGGGCCTTGCGTACTACGAGCAGTACTTC; CDR3 protein: CASSPPRGLAYYEQYF
D gene: TRBD2; V gene: TRBV5-5; clone size: many; J gene: TRBJ2-3; CDR3 DNA: TGTGCCAGCAGCAGTTCGGCGCGGGGGGGCACAGATACGCAGTATTTT; CDR3 protein: CASSSSARGGTDTQYF
D gene: TRBD2; V gene: TRBV19; clone size: many; J gene: TRBJ2-1; CDR3 DNA: TGTGCCAGTAGTAGGCGGGAGAGCGCGCACAATGAGCAGTTCTTC; CDR3 protein: CASSRRESAHNEQFF
D gene: NA; V gene: TRBV7-2; clone size: many; J gene: TRBJ2-2; CDR3 DNA: TGTGCCAGCAGCCGAATCTCATTTAGAGGGGCGCGTACCGGGGAGCTGTTTTTT; CDR3 protein: CASSRISFRGARTGELFF
D gene: TRBD2; V gene: TRBV18; clone size: many; J gene: TRBJ2-3; CDR3 DNA: TGTGCCAGCTCACCGGGGACTAGTGCAGATACGCAGTATTTT; CDR3 protein: CASSPGTSADTQYF
D gene: TRBD2; V gene: TRBV20-1; clone size: many; J gene: TRBJ2-3; CDR3 DNA: TGCAGTGCTAGACCCTCCGGAGGACTAGTGTCAGATACGCAGTATTTT; CDR3 protein: CSARPSGGLVSDTQYF
D gene: TRBD2; V gene: TRBV3-1; clone size: many; J gene: TRBJ2-3; CDR3 DNA: TGTGCCAGCAGCCAAGTCGGACTAGCGGGGGGGCGTAGCACAGATACGCAGTATTTT; CDR3 protein: CASSQVGLAGGRSTDTQYF
D gene: NA; V gene: TRBV3-1; clone size: many; J gene: TRBJ2-7; CDR3 DNA: TGTGCCAGCAGCCAGGGTCCATACGAGCAGTACTTC; CDR3 protein: CASSQGPYEQYF
D gene: NA; V gene: TRBV7-9; clone size: many; J gene: TRBJ2-1; CDR3 DNA: TGTGCCAGCAGCCAAACGCGGCGGAGCTCCTACAATGAGCAGTTCTTC; CDR3 protein: CASSQTRRSSYNEQFF
D gene: TRBD1; V gene: TRBV19; clone size: many; J gene: TRBJ2-3; CDR3 DNA: TGTGCCAGTAGTCCCACCGGGACAGGGGCTACGGATACGCAGTATTTT; CDR3 protein: CASSPTGTGATDTQYF
D gene: NA; V gene: TRBV15; clone size: many; J gene: TRBJ2-3; CDR3 DNA: TGTGCCACCAGCAGAGATATGGGGGCTACGCAGTATTTT; CDR3 protein: CATSRDMGATQYF
D gene: NA; V gene: TRBV11-1; clone size: NA; J gene: TRBJ2-2; CDR3 DNA: NA; CDR3 protein: CASSLVGGGLELNTGELFFF
D gene: NA; V gene: TRBV28; clone size: NA; J gene: TRBJ2-3; CDR3 DNA: TGTGCCAGCAGTTTCCCCCGGGGGCAGTTAACAGATACGCAGTATTTT; CDR3 protein: CASSFPRGQLTDTQYF
D gene: NA; V gene: TRBV7-3; clone size: many; J gene: TRBJ1-1; CDR3 DNA: TGTGCCAGCAGCTCGGATACTTCACGAGCTTTCTTT; CDR3 protein: CASSSDTSRAFF
D gene: NA; V gene: TRBV10-1; clone size: many; J gene: TRBJ2-2; CDR3 DNA: TGCGCCAGCAGTGAGGGTTATGATACGAACACCGGGGAGCTGTTTTTT; CDR3 protein: CASSEGYDTNTGELFF
D gene: NA; V gene: TRBV7-9; clone size: many; J gene: TRBJ2-7; CDR3 DNA: TGTGCCAGCAGCTTTGTTCTCTCCGAGCAGTACTTC; CDR3 protein: CASSFVLSEQYF
D gene: TRBD1; V gene: TRBV19; clone size: many; J gene: TRBJ2-7; CDR3 DNA: TGTGCCTCGGGGCAGGGGGTCAACGAGCAGTACTTC; CDR3 protein: CASGQGVNEQYF